What follows is one T cell receptor beta chain and its context. Antigen specificity is unknown. This entry comes from a study of shared clonotypes between healthy human individuals. Broader study findings: What limited the represented genetic and exposure-history diversity was the small number of donors.

This CDR3 has 16 residues. Germline CDR1 is LNHDA and CDR2 is SQIVND (reference sequence). V was pared by 4 bases and J by 4 bases, with 9 bases of the junction left unmatched. Sequenced by immunoSEQ multiplex PCR; TCRdb stores in-frame clones only, minus some. The sample consists of fewer than 600,000 clones, over 60% of them appearing once. The clonotype comes from a woman aged 40 to 50 in good health. Some clones in this sample may be carry-over from other donors' samples. This chain connects TRBV19 to TRBJ1-2, with 10 bases lining up with TRBD1. The specimen was PBMCs. CDR3 sequence: CASSRLPGQGTYGYTF. The CDR3 DNA sequence: TGTGCCAGTAGTAGGTTACCGGGACAGGGGACCTATGGCTACACCTTC.